This T cell receptor (beta chain) emerged from a study of post-analysis software for immune sequencing data. The table lists this clonotype with many counts. The antigen is unknown. Sequencing libraries made from TCR beta cDNA carried unique molecular identifiers. TCRdb re-called the PCR reads with MiXCR, one entry per CDR3 protein. The data contain roughly 540,000 distinct CDR3 sequences, around a third of them singletons. Study-wide results and limits: In multiple sclerosis, normalized Chao1 diversity was significantly below that of controls. With TRBV5-6, TRBV5-1 and TRBV20-1 included, 4 or 5 TRBV segments were more frequent in patients than in controls.

With V trimmed by 0 bases and J by 3 bases, 6 bases remained unmatched. The CDR3 covers 19 residues. CDR1 is SGHTA, CDR2 FQGNSA, per germline. The TCR was taken from a girl under 18 with multiple sclerosis. The chain joins TRBV7-2 to TRBJ2-6; 12 bases match TRBD2. Sequenced: blood. The CDR3 DNA sequence: TGTGCCAGCAGCTTAGCCTCTAGCGGGGGGGCGAATGGGGCCAACGTCCTGACTTTC. Amino acids: CASSLASSGGANGANVLTF.